Each of the 21 T cell receptor beta chains below was sequenced from the same sample in a study of blood T cell repertoires in COVID-19. Clones were read by immunoSEQ multiplex PCR, and TCRdb kept only the in-frame ones, dropping some. The repertoire holds 200,000 or so clones, with 88% as singletons. The specimen was PBMCs or T cells enriched from blood (not recorded which). The receptors shown here come from a woman between 40 and 55 years old with acute COVID-19.

A remark on this clone: A read error may account for a junction end that differs from germline. The CDR3 DNA follows: TGTGCCAGCAGTTTAGCGTCCTCCCATAACTTC. Translated, it gives CASSLASSHNF. J is TRBJ1-2 and V is TRBV27; D gene uncertain. The length of the CDR3 is 11 residues. Germline V gene sequence: CDR1 MNHEY, CDR2 SMNVEV (reference sequence).

This chain connects TRBV12-3 or TRBV12-4 to TRBJ1-1, with D possibly TRBD1 on 5 matching bases. Trimming cost V 5 bases and J 5 bases, with 12 bases left between them. This CDR3 is 13 amino acids long. The CDR3 coding sequence is TGTGCCAGCAGTCTAGGGGAGGGGACTGAAGCTTTCTTT. Residues: CASSLGEGTEAFF.

The rearrangement links TRBV12-3 or TRBV12-4 to TRBJ1-2, with 10 bases lining up with TRBD1. Germline trimming cut 8 bases from V and 7 bases from J; bases unmatched to any gene: 7. The CDR3 is 13 residues long. CDR3 sequence (DNA): TGTGCCAGCGGGAACTGGGACAGGGGTGGCTACACCTTC. Translated, it gives CASGNWDRGGYTF.

The chain links TRBV4-3 to TRBJ2-7; 8 nucleotides line up with TRBD2. There are 15 residues in the CDR3. Germline V CDR1 and CDR2: LGHNA, YSLEER. The junction had 4 bases not matched to a gene; V was cut back by 1 base and J by 2 bases. CDR3 nucleotides: TGCGCCAGCAGCCAAGGGCCCGGGGGGGCCTACGAGCAGTACTTC. It codes for CASSQGPGGAYEQYF.

V and J are TRBV30 and TRBJ2-3; D is unclear. The length of the CDR3 is 15 residues. Trimming cost V 0 bases and J 0 bases, with 10 bases left between them. Germline loops: CDR1 GTSNPN, CDR2 SVGIG (reference sequence). Here the CDR3 reads CAWSVFPVSTDTQYF. The CDR3 DNA follows: TGTGCCTGGAGTGTTTTTCCAGTTAGCACAGATACGCAGTATTTT.

The CDR3 here is CASSLGTGAGTEAFF. The DNA of the CDR3 is TGCGCCAGCAGCTTAGGGACAGGGGCTGGCACTGAAGCTTTCTTT. The chain has TRBV5-1 and TRBJ1-1; 10 nucleotides agree with TRBD1. The trim removed 2 bases at V and 4 bases at J, leaving 5 bases unmatched. The CDR3 has 15 amino acids. The germline V gene encodes CDR1 SGHRS and CDR2 YFSETQ.

The V gene is TRBV27, the J gene TRBJ1-5; D is ambiguous. V was shortened by 7 bases and J by 5 bases, with 18 bases between the two germline ends. Per the germline V gene, CDR1 is MNHEY and CDR2 is SMNVEV (reference sequence). The CDR3 totals 15 residues. This chain's CDR3 is CASTPSSEGHQPQHF. CDR3 nucleotide sequence: TGTGCCAGCACCCCCTCCTCGGAGGGTCATCAGCCCCAGCATTTT.

The chain combines TRBV2 with TRBJ1-2; TRBD1 matches at 10 bases. Germline lookup yields CDR1 SNHLY and CDR2 FYNNEI. V shed 7 bases and J 7 bases; nucleotides not matched to a gene: 9. The length of the CDR3 is 14 residues. The DNA for the CDR3 is TGTGCCAGCATCCTCCGGGACAGGGGCCGTGGCTACACCTTC. This codes for CASILRDRGRGYTF.

The table lists this clone with a count of one. V usage is TRBV2 and J usage is TRBJ2-2; TRBD1 might be the D (6 bases). CDR1 and CDR2 (germline): SNHLY, FYNNEI. This CDR3 comprises 14 residues. V was pared by 8 bases and J by 6 bases, with 16 bases between. CDR3 sequence (DNA): TGTGCCAGCGGGGCAGGGGCTTTCGCCGGGGAGCTGTTTTTT. Its protein is CASGAGAFAGELFF.

The CDR3 sequence is CASSPQGTQETQYF. CDR3 sequence (DNA): TGCGCCAGCAGCCCACAGGGGACCCAAGAGACCCAGTACTTC. V is TRBV5-1 and J is TRBJ2-5, with 7 bases fitting TRBD1. Looked up from germline, CDR1 is SGHRS and CDR2 is YFSETQ. This CDR3 has 14 amino acids. V gave up 4 bases and J gave up 1 base; unmatched junction bases: 4.

The genes are TRBV3-1 (or the pseudogene TRBV3-2) and TRBJ1-1, with 7 bases that match TRBD1. CDR1 and CDR2 from the germline V gene are LGHDT and YNNKEL (reference sequence). The J segment lost 4 bases and the V segment lost 7 bases, leaving 12 bases of the junction unmatched. This CDR3 is 15 amino acids long. CDR3 protein: CASTHALGGGTEAFF. CDR3 nucleotides: TGTGCCAGCACCCACGCTTTAGGGGGCGGCACTGAAGCTTTCTTT.

This chain connects TRBV11-2 to TRBJ1-1; 7 bases match TRBD1. The CDR3 runs to 16 residues. The trim removed 3 bases at V and 4 bases at J, leaving 11 bases unmatched. Germline assignment: CDR1 SGHAT and CDR2 FQNNGV. The CDR3 loop reads CASSFPRGGRGTEAFF. The CDR3 region has the DNA TGTGCCAGCAGCTTCCCCAGAGGGGGCCGAGGCACTGAAGCTTTCTTT.

J is TRBJ2-1 and V is TRBV20-1; 9 nucleotides agree with TRBD2. This CDR3 has 14 residues. In germline, CDR1 is DFQATT, CDR2 SNEGSKA (reference sequence). V lost 3 bases, J lost 6 bases, and 6 bases stayed unmatched. The CDR3 DNA reads as TGCAGTGCTAGTATCAGCGGGAGGATCAATGAGCAGTTCTTC. Translating it yields CSASISGRINEQFF.

As DNA, the CDR3 is TGTGCCAGCAGCTTCCAAAGCGGGGTCGGCAATGAGCAGTTCTTC. Amino acids: CASSFQSGVGNEQFF. The V call is TRBV11-3, the J call TRBJ2-1, with 7 nucleotides matching TRBD2. Germline assignment: CDR1 SGHNT and CDR2 YENEEA. This CDR3 is 15 amino acids long. V shed 3 bases and J 6 bases; nucleotides not matched to a gene: 8.

V gene TRBV7-2 combines with J gene TRBJ1-1; TRBD1 matches at 10 bases. The V gene end was trimmed by 1 base and the J gene end by 0 bases; junction bases not matched to a gene: 5. The germline CDR1 and CDR2 sequences are SGHTA and FQGNSA. The CDR3 runs 17 residues. The CDR3 spells CASSLVGTGALNTEAFF. CDR3 coding DNA: TGTGCCAGCAGCTTAGTAGGGACAGGGGCTTTGAACACTGAAGCTTTCTTT.

V usage is TRBV7-9 and J usage is TRBJ2-7, with 9 bases that match TRBD1. This CDR3 spans 15 amino acids. Trimming cost V 0 bases and J 6 bases; bases outside gene matches: 6. Germline lookup yields CDR1 SEHNR and CDR2 FQNEAQ (reference sequence). The CDR3 sequence: CASSLALDRGSEQYF. The CDR3 nucleotides are TGTGCCAGCAGCTTAGCTCTGGACAGGGGATCCGAGCAGTACTTC.

The rearrangement joins TRBV10-2 to TRBJ1-2; 8 bases are shared with TRBD1. CDR1 is WSHSY and CDR2 is SAAADI in the germline V gene. Trimming at V came to 3 bases and at J to 0 bases, leaving 9 bases not matched to a gene. The CDR3 is 17 amino acids. In DNA, the CDR3 is TGCGCCAGCAGTGACCCTCGGACAGGGCAAGCTAACTATGGCTACACCTTC. It codes for CASSDPRTGQANYGYTF.

The CDR3 DNA sequence: TGTGCCTGGAGTCGGGCAGGGGGGAATTCACCCCTCCACTTT. It specifies CAWSRAGGNSPLHF. The chain joins TRBV30 to TRBJ1-6, with 7 bases identical to TRBD1. Looked up from germline, CDR1 is GTSNPN and CDR2 is SVGIG (reference sequence). CDR3 length: 14 residues. With V trimmed by 2 bases and J by 7 bases, 5 bases remained unmatched.

V usage is TRBV7-2 and J usage is TRBJ2-1, with a weak D call TRBD1 (6 bases). Trimming took off 5 bases at V and 0 bases at J, with 14 bases between the two ends. CDR3 length equals 16 residues. The germline V gene has CDR1 SGHTA and CDR2 FQGNSA. The CDR3 nucleotides are TGTGCCAGCAGCCGCCTACAGGGTAGCTCCTACAATGAGCAGTTCTTC. Translated: CASSRLQGSSYNEQFF.

This chain connects TRBV7-2 to TRBJ1-5; D not resolved. Between the trimmed V and J ends, which lost 2 bases and 0 bases, there was a span of 11 bases. The V gene's germline CDR1 is SGHTA and CDR2 FQGNSA. This CDR3 is built from 16 residues. The CDR3 here is CASSLYGGNSNQPQHF. The DNA of the CDR3 is TGTGCCAGCAGCTTATACGGCGGAAATAGCAATCAGCCCCAGCATTTT.

J is TRBJ2-2 and V is TRBV19; D remains unclear. The CDR3 is 13 amino acids. The germline V gene encodes CDR1 LNHDA and CDR2 SQIVND (reference sequence). V was clipped by 8 bases and J by 0 bases, with 7 bases between them. CDR3 bases: TGTGCCAGTCAGATGGCGAACACCGGGGAGCTGTTTTTT. Translating it yields CASQMANTGELFF.